A selection of T cell receptor beta chains follows, all from one sample in a study of response to subunit inactivated influenza vaccine. Each CDR3 protein is one row after TCRdb ran MiXCR on the RT-PCR reads. The table lists fewer than 350,000 distinct CDR3 sequences, about a fifth of them singletons. Sequenced material: PBMCs from blood, taken about 19 months after vaccination. The source of these receptors is a man aged 50 to 75 who received an inactivated influenza vaccine. The CDR3 runs from the conserved cysteine through the conserved F or W. A D gene is named only where the DNA matches it firmly.

d_call j_call v_call cdr3_aa
TRBD2 TRBJ2-7 TRBV12-3/TRBV12-4 CASRPGLAGSFTSYEQYF
. TRBJ2-1 TRBV11-3 CASSLDTGIEQFF
. TRBJ2-7 TRBV29-1 CSVQGLGIGSSYEQYF
. TRBJ1-1 TRBV27 CASSLFHQNTEAFF
. TRBJ1-5 TRBV4-2 CASSQEGPFNQPQHF
. TRBJ1-4 TRBV4-2 CASSQVRLDTSTNEKLFF
TRBD2 TRBJ2-5 TRBV5-5 CASSRLAGFQETQYF
. TRBJ1-4 TRBV20-1 CSTGTWGEKLFF
. TRBJ2-7 TRBV6-2/TRBV6-3 CASKSRTLSSYEQYF
TRBD2 TRBJ2-7 TRBV7-9 CASCLAGTYEQYF
TRBD1 TRBJ1-1 TRBV12-3/TRBV12-4 CASSGDSVLAFF
. TRBJ1-2 TRBV6-2/TRBV6-3 CASSYPLRTRANYGYTF
. TRBJ1-1 TRBV18 CASSPPKNTEAFF
. TRBJ2-1 TRBV6-5 CASSTTGGSYNEQFF
. TRBJ1-6 TRBV5-1 CASSLDDTGIYRSPLHF
. TRBJ1-1 TRBV5-1 CASSFDVGNTEAFF
. TRBJ1-2 TRBV7-9 CASSSTAVIHGYTF
. TRBJ1-5 TRBV6-7 CASNLVEDQPQHF
. TRBJ1-2 TRBV7-9 CASSFPGSGGYTF
TRBD2 TRBJ2-5 TRBV6-2/TRBV6-3 CASSYSLQWGLAGASQETQYF
. TRBJ1-5 TRBV7-2 CASSLARGQQPQHF
. TRBJ1-4 TRBV29-1 CSVDQRGGLFF
. TRBJ2-5 TRBV12-3/TRBV12-4 CASSSGGGETQYF
. TRBJ1-1 TRBV6-2/TRBV6-3 CASSPNPRAGRMNTEAFF
. TRBJ1-1 TRBV29-1 CSVVRGDPRSAFF